This T cell receptor beta chain was profiled in a study of sequential checkpoint blockade in melanoma. Treatment: randomized to nivolumab then ipilimumab (arm A) or the reverse (arm B). Sorted cells were live CD3+CD8+, lacking CD19 and CD56, from PBMCs. CDR3 size: 15 residues. Per the germline V gene, CDR1 is MGHRA and CDR2 is YSYEKL. The V end was cut by 3 bases, the J end by 0 bases, with 9 bases between. Sequencing was performed with immunoSEQ multiplex PCR; in TCRdb, only in-frame clones are kept and a portion is missing. The table lists nearly 11,000 clones, approximately 80% of them singletons. Sequenced here: CD8+ T cells sorted from blood (inferred from file names), sampled from a patient given nivolumab and ipilimumab in sequence. The origin of this receptor is a human donor with melanoma. J is TRBJ1-3 and V is TRBV4-1, with D possibly being TRBD1 (6 bases). CDR3 protein: CASSQTGASGNTIYF. The CDR3 bases are TGCGCCAGCAGCCAGACAGGAGCCTCTGGAAACACCATATATTTT.